This entry describes one TCR beta chain. This clone was detected only a few times. The specificity of this receptor is unknown. No much larger clonotype is one base removed from it; base qualities were not supplied. This entry is derived from a study of blood T cell repertoires in COVID-19 (TCRdb year 2020). Context from the whole study: Samples covering the acute and convalescent phases of COVID-19 were provided by collaborators in the United States, Italy and Spain. The prospective study material was composed of cDNA or gDNA derived from T cells, B-cell-depleted T cells, or PBMCs. Deeply sampled blood TCRbeta repertoires from subjects exposed to, actively infected with, or recovered from COVID-19 were included in the dataset. Where available, HLA class I and class II types were taken from metadata supplied by the sample provider and were not determined by assay-based typing. The samples were drawn from two sources: the first 160 participants of the ongoing ImmuneRACE study, and 950 to 1,500 subjects contributed by 6 global collaborators. A freely available public database, intended as a resource for researchers studying the immune response to SARS-CoV-2, is where the repertoires were released. The sample metadata nearly always contained a de-identified subject ID, COVID-19 status, age in years and sex. General conclusions and limits of the study: How much clinical and demographic metadata was included differed by source and by participant, and the metadata was provided uncurated.

Whole blood was collected in K2EDTA tubes by collaborating institutions according to the institutions' own protocols. For TCRbeta analysis, collaborator samples were shipped as frozen whole blood, as isolated PBMCs, or as DNA extracted from either sample type. TCRbeta CDR3 regions were amplified from genomic DNA by means of the immunoSEQ Assay, a bias-controlled multiplex PCR. In the paper's pipeline: Within the assay, amplification of reference gene primers was used to estimate how many nucleated cells each sample contained. To quantify the absolute abundance of each unique TCRbeta CDR3 rearrangement, sequence reads were collapsed and filtered. For each sample, productive Simpson clonality was calculated as the square root of Simpson's diversity index across productive rearrangements. Drawn from immuneACCESS, this table holds only the in-frame rearrangements with V and J called that TCRdb kept. Clones are partly lost; checked studies trace under half to an unresolved V gene and leave the rest unexplained. The V and J calls and clone size come from that table; D and trimming were worked out from the DNA. For this sample the table gives around 170,000 clones, of which approximately 84% were detected only once. The top ten hold approximately 15% of the sample.

CDR1 and CDR2, looked up from the germline V gene, are KGHSH and LQKENI. Cut back by 2 bases and 5 bases, the V and J ends lie 24 bases apart. The CDR3, cysteine through phenylalanine, is 18 amino acids long. The retained sequence is limited to the CDR3, 54 bases, with the frame set at the first base. The material sequenced was peripheral blood. This chain is built from TRBV18 and TRBJ2-5, with no confident D gene call. The receptor's source is an elderly woman with acute or convalescent COVID-19. The sequence in DNA is TGTGCCAGCTCACCAACCAATACCCCTATTGATGGTTGGGAGACCCAGTACTTC. This sequence encodes CASSPTNTPIDGWETQYF.